The entry that follows covers one T cell receptor beta chain sequence. The data were taken from a study of blood T cell repertoires in COVID-19. About the study: Samples of COVID-19 (acute and convalescent) were obtained from the United States, Italy and Spain. Sources were T cells, B-cell-depleted T cells, or PBMCs; the material itself was cDNA or gDNA.

As originally analysed: How many nucleated cells were present was estimated from reference gene primer amplification. Using immunoSEQ multiplex PCR, the repertoire was profiled, and TCRdb retains in-frame clones only, with some absent. The V and J calls and the clone size are those of that table, but D and trimming were determined from the DNA. The table has some 83,000 clones, roughly nine tenths seen once. Trimming took off 0 bases at V and 5 bases at J, with 4 bases between the two ends. The germline CDR1 and CDR2 sequences are SGHAT and FQNNGV. The CDR3 is 13 amino acids. This chain links TRBV11-2 with TRBJ2-2; D gene uncertain. This sequence originates from a man in his forties or fifties with acute or convalescent COVID-19. The specimen was peripheral blood. The CDR3 coding sequence is TGTGCCAGCAGCTTAGATCGTACCGGGGAGCTGTTTTTT. Protein: CASSLDRTGELFF.